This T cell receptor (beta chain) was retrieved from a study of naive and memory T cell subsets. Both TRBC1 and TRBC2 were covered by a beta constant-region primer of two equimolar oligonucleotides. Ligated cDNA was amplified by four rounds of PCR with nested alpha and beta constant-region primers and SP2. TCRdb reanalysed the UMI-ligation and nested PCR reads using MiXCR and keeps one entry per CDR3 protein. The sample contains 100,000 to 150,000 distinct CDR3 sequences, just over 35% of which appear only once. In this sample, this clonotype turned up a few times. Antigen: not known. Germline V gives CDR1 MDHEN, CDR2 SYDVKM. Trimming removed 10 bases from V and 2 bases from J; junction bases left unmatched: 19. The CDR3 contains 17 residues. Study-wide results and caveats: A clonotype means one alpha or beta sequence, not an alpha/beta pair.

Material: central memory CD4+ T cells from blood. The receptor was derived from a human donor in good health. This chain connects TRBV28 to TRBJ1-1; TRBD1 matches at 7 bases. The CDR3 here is CATRINRGHPINTEAFF. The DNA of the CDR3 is TGTGCCACCAGAATTAACAGGGGACATCCTATAAACACTGAAGCTTTCTTT.